Listed below are T cell receptor beta chains from one sample, sequenced in a study of blood T cell repertoires in COVID-19. The protocol was immunoSEQ multiplex PCR, while the TCRdb copy is restricted to in-frame clones and leaves out a portion. The data show some 100,000 clones, 83% seen once. The sample consisted of peripheral blood. These TCRs come from a woman aged 60 to 75 with acute or convalescent COVID-19. CDR3s include the opening cysteine and the closing phenylalanine or tryptophan. A D gene is named only where the DNA matches it firmly. Clone size, where shown, is once, few, many, or a class for clones that have expanded.

V gene	D gene	J gene	clone size	CDR3 protein	CDR3 DNA
TRBV7-2	-	TRBJ1-6	few	CASSSDINSPLHF	TGTGCCAGCAGCTCCGACATTAATTCACCCCTCCACTTT
TRBV20-1	-	TRBJ2-7	few	CSASTPLHLYEQYF	TGCAGTGCTAGTACACCCCTTCACCTCTACGAGCAGTACTTC
TRBV27	-	TRBJ2-3	-	CASTFRGTDTQYF	TGTGCCAGCACTTTTCGAGGAACAGATACGCAGTATTTT
TRBV11-2	-	TRBJ1-2	-	CASSFKAGWDGYTF	TGTGCCAGCAGCTTTAAGGCGGGCTGGGATGGCTACACCTTC
TRBV24-1	-	TRBJ1-1	-	CATSDSDTSPGNTEAFF	TGTGCCACCAGTGATTCGGACACATCCCCGGGGAACACTGAAGCTTTCTTT
TRBV12-3/TRBV12-4	-	TRBJ1-2	-	CASRFEGIGGYTF	TGTGCCAGCCGCTTTGAGGGAATCGGTGGCTACACCTTC
TRBV29-1	TRBD1	TRBJ1-2	-	CSGTTGTAIGGYTF	TGCAGCGGAACGACCGGGACAGCCATAGGTGGCTACACCTTC
TRBV20-1	TRBD2	TRBJ2-1	-	CSASAGLAGGSYNEQFF	TGCAGTGCTAGTGCGGGACTAGCGGGAGGCTCCTACAATGAGCAGTTCTTC
TRBV7-2	TRBD2	TRBJ2-5	-	CASSPTTSGRGTQYF	TGTGCCAGCAGCCCAACGACTAGCGGGAGGGGGACCCAGTACTTC
TRBV6-5	-	TRBJ1-1	-	CAGEGNTEAFF	TGTGCCGGTGAGGGGAACACTGAAGCTTTCTTT
TRBV6-5	-	TRBJ2-1	-	CASSYDRSSYNEQFF	TGTGCCAGCAGTTACGACAGAAGCTCCTACAATGAGCAGTTCTTC
TRBV28	-	TRBJ2-7	once	CASSWQAYEQYF	TGTGCCAGCAGTTGGCAGGCCTACGAGCAGTACTTC
TRBV30	-	TRBJ1-6	-	CAWKSGTSLHF	TGTGCCTGGAAATCCGGGACATCTCTCCACTTT
TRBV7-2	-	TRBJ2-2	-	CASSTQLNTGELFF	TGTGCCAGCAGTACGCAGTTGAACACCGGGGAGCTGTTTTTT
TRBV2	-	TRBJ2-7	few	CAGSSAGYEQYF	TGTGCCGGCTCCTCGGCAGGCTACGAGCAGTACTTC
TRBV10-2	TRBD2	TRBJ2-2	-	CASKSSGGTGELFF	TGCGCCAGCAAGTCTAGCGGGGGTACCGGGGAGCTGTTTTTT
TRBV15	-	TRBJ2-1	-	CATSRADWSSYNEQFF	TGTGCCACCAGCAGAGCCGACTGGAGCTCCTACAATGAGCAGTTCTTC
TRBV5-5	TRBD1	TRBJ1-4	-	CASSTGQGAFREKLFF	TGTGCCAGCAGCACGGGACAGGGGGCTTTTCGGGAAAAACTGTTTTTT
TRBV15	-	TRBJ1-5	-	CASSRALRVQPQHF	TGTGCCTCCTCGAGGGCTCTTCGGGTTCAGCCCCAGCATTTT
TRBV5-6	-	TRBJ2-2	-	CASSLVRAGELFF	TGTGCCAGCAGCCTCGTCCGGGCCGGGGAGCTGTTTTTT
TRBV19	TRBD2	TRBJ2-5	-	CASSIGLAGGLETQYF	TGTGCCAGTAGTATTGGGCTAGCGGGGGGGCTGGAGACCCAGTACTTC
TRBV4-1	TRBD1	TRBJ2-4	-	CASSQEGTEKNIQYF	TGCGCCAGCAGCCAAGAGGGGACAGAGAAAAACATTCAGTACTTC
TRBV27	TRBD2	TRBJ2-1	-	CASGDLAAIYNEQFF	TGTGCCAGCGGCGATCTAGCGGCCATATACAATGAGCAGTTCTTC
TRBV3-1/TRBV3-2	-	TRBJ1-4	-	CASSQVVGTARDEKLFF	TGTGCCAGCAGCCAAGTAGTGGGGACTGCTAGGGATGAAAAACTGTTTTTT
TRBV28	TRBD1	TRBJ2-2	-	CASSLLRQGFGGELFF	TGTGCCAGCAGTTTATTGAGACAGGGATTCGGCGGGGAGCTGTTTTTT
TRBV4-2	TRBD2	TRBJ2-2	-	CASSPQGRGGAGELFF	TGTGCCAGCAGCCCGCAAGGTCGGGGGGGGGCCGGGGAGCTGTTTTTT
TRBV28	-	TRBJ2-3	-	CASSSGQLTDTQYF	TGTGCCAGCAGTTCCGGACAGCTCACAGATACGCAGTATTTT
TRBV7-7	-	TRBJ1-4	-	CASSMGPPSDSNEKLFF	TGTGCTAGCAGCATGGGTCCTCCTAGCGATTCTAATGAAAAACTGTTTTTT
TRBV24-1	-	TRBJ1-2	-	CATSFPGSKVLTF	TGTGCCACCAGTTTTCCAGGTTCTAAGGTGTTGACCTTC
TRBV4-2	TRBD1	TRBJ2-7	-	CASSQDEGTGRPYEQYF	TGTGCCAGCAGCCAAGATGAAGGGACAGGGAGACCCTACGAGCAGTACTTC
TRBV7-9	-	TRBJ1-1	-	CASSLEAGEAFF	TGTGCCAGCAGCTTAGAGGCGGGCGAAGCTTTCTTT
TRBV18	-	TRBJ2-1	once	CASSLSENEQFF	TGTGCCAGCTCACTTTCAGAAAATGAGCAGTTCTTC
TRBV30	TRBD2	TRBJ2-1	-	CAWTSGGPYNEQFF	TGTGCCTGGACTAGCGGGGGCCCCTACAATGAGCAGTTCTTC
TRBV2	-	TRBJ2-7	-	CASSRDNSYEQYF	TGTGCCAGCAGCCGGGACAACTCCTACGAGCAGTACTTC
TRBV28	-	TRBJ2-7	-	CASSLRTYEQYF	TGTGCCAGCAGTTTAAGGACTTACGAGCAGTACTTC